This TCR beta chain was sequenced for a study of shared clonotypes between healthy human individuals. The study, taken as a whole, reports: Clonotypes shared by all four donors outscored non-shared clonotypes in generation probability. Sorted-subset sequencing, rarefaction showed, was incomplete despite large depth.

Looked up from germline, CDR1 is GTSNPN and CDR2 is SVGIG (reference sequence). This CDR3 contains 13 residues. V was shortened by 0 bases and J by 5 bases, with 10 bases between the two germline ends. This clone was detected only a few times. No antigen is known for it. The sample has other DNA sequences that encode this CDR3 too. Measured with immunoSEQ multiplex PCR; TCRdb has only the in-frame clones, and not every one. The sample includes approximately 2.3 million clones, just over 90% of them seen just once. The receptor was derived from a man younger than 35 in good health. Some clones in this sample may be carry-over from other donors' samples. Material for sequencing was naive CD4+ T cells from PBMCs. The subset was: CD45RA+ positively selected. The V gene is TRBV30, the J gene TRBJ2-5; TRBD2 is a possible D gene (5 bases). CDR3 amino acids: CAWSVRGLETQYF. CDR3 in DNA: TGTGCCTGGAGTGTACGAGGGTTGGAGACCCAGTACTTC.